This T cell receptor (beta chain) was captured by sequencing in a study of T-cell reconstitution after alpha-beta-depleted transplantation in children. V lost 1 base and J 4 bases, leaving 4 bases between the germline ends. Germline V gene lookup returns CDR1 DFQATT and CDR2 SNEGSKA (reference sequence). This CDR3 spans 12 amino acids. This clonotype was observed many times. Its antigen is currently unknown. Study outcomes and limitations: At one year after transplant, newly produced T cells mostly accounted for T-cell counts and diversity. Approximately two months post-transplant, alpha-beta T cells reportedly originated from several hundred expanded graft clones.

A TCRbeta library incorporating unique molecular identifiers was prepared. MiXCR, run by TCRdb on the PCR reads, gives a single entry per CDR3 protein. The sample holds 25,000 to 30,000 distinct CDR3 sequences, over 5% seen once. The sequence was obtained from a male patient younger than 18 who had a stem cell transplant for acute myeloid leukemia, so the T cells may come from the graft donor. This chain joins TRBV20-1 and TRBJ2-2; no definite D call. The sequences come from PBMCs, mostly from graft donor cells, collected 180 days after TCRalphabeta/CD19-depleted stem cell transplant. CDR3 sequence (DNA): TGCAGTGCTAGAGGACTCACCGGGGAGCTGTTTTTT. This gives the protein CSARGLTGELFF.